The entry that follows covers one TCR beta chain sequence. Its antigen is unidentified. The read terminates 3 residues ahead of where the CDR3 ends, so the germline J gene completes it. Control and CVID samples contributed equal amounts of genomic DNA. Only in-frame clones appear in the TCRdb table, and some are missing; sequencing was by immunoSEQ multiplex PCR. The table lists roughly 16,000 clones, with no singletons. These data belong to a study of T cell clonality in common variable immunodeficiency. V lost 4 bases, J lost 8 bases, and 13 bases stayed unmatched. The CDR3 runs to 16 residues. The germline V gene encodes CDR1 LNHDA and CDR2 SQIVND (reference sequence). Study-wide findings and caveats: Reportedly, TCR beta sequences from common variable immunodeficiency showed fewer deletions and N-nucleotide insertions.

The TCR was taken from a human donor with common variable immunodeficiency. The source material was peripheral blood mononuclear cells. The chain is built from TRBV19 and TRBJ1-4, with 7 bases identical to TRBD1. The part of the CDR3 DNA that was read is TGTGCCAGTAGTAGCCTCGGGACAGCTAAGAAGGAAAAA. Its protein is CASSSLGTAKKEK. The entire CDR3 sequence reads CASSSLGTAKKEKLFF.